These 21 T cell receptor beta chains were all obtained from the same sample, sequenced in a study of T cells in Graves' hyperthyroidism and ophthalmopathy. Amplification of TCR beta CDR3 regions used RNA as the template. TCR CDR3 underwent first-round RT-PCR with the HTBI primer set. A single record per CDR3 protein comes from TCRdb applying MiXCR to the multiplex PCR reads. The sample carries 400,000 to 450,000 distinct CDR3 sequences, approximately 15% recorded once. Sequencing input: blood. The source is a man aged 18-30 years with Graves' ophthalmopathy.

This clonotype was detected ten times or more. The chain couples TRBV6-1 to TRBJ1-1; D is uncertain. Germline V gene sequence: CDR1 MNHNS, CDR2 SASEGT. V was shortened by 5 bases and J by 1 base, with 14 bases between the two germline ends. This CDR3 has 15 residues. The CDR3 DNA is TGTGCCAGCAGTTTAAGCCGGCAGACGAACACTGAAGCTTTCTTT. Translating gives CASSLSRQTNTEAFF.

Many counts were recorded for this clonotype. The chain is built from TRBV6-1 and TRBJ1-6; D gene ambiguous. Looked up from germline, CDR1 is MNHNS and CDR2 is SASEGT. This CDR3 is built from 14 residues. Trimming left V 6 bases short and J 10 bases short, with 16 bases between. Here the CDR3 DNA reads TGTGCCAGCAGCGAGACGGTCTCGGGGTCACCCCTCCACTTT. It is translated as CASSETVSGSPLHF.

This clonotype occurred many times. The V and J genes are TRBV27 and TRBJ2-2; 8 positions match TRBD2. The CDR3 contains 18 residues. The germline gives CDR1 MNHEY, CDR2 SMNVEV (reference sequence). After removal of 3 bases from V and 0 bases from J, the junction contained 9 bases not matched to a gene. CDR3 DNA: TGTGCCAGCAGTTTGCGGGCCGGACTAGCTACGAACACCGGGGAGCTGTTTTTT. Translating gives CASSLRAGLATNTGELFF.

In this sample, this clonotype turned up many times. This rearrangement joins TRBV10-3 to TRBJ2-7; D might be TRBD1 (6 bases). The germline gives CDR1 ENHRY, CDR2 SYGVKD. The V and J ends lost 6 bases and 2 bases respectively, with 14 bases between them. CDR3 length: 14 amino acids. CDR3: CAIRDSSAAYEQYF. In nucleotides, the CDR3 is TGTGCCATCAGGGACAGTTCAGCGGCCTACGAGCAGTACTTC.

In its sample, this clonotype was seen many times. This chain connects TRBV11-2 to TRBJ2-7, with 7 bases identical to TRBD2. V was clipped by 1 base and J by 3 bases; unmatched bases: 6. The length of the CDR3 is 15 residues. Germline V lookup: CDR1 SGHAT, CDR2 FQNNGV. The CDR3 region is CASSLGGGGGYEQYF. The CDR3 nucleotides are TGTGCCAGCAGCTTAGGCGGCGGCGGGGGCTACGAGCAGTACTTC. Full variable domain (outside the CDR3, taken from reference TRBV11-2 and TRBJ2-7): EAGVAQSPRYKIIEKRQSVAFWCNPISGHATLYWYQQILGQGPKLLIQFQNNGVVDDSQLPKDRFSAERLKGVDSTLKIQPAKLEDSAVYLCASSLGGGGGYEQYFGPGTRLTVT.

This clonotype occurred many times. V usage is TRBV28 and J usage is TRBJ2-7; 8 bases match TRBD2. V dropped 3 bases and J dropped 0; count of bases not matched to a gene: 10. Germline CDR1 and CDR2: MDHEN and SYDVKM. The CDR3 totals 17 residues. The CDR3 DNA reads as TGTGCCAGCAGTTTCCGTAGAGGGCGGGAGGCCTCCTACGAGCAGTACTTC. It is translated as CASSFRRGREASYEQYF.

This clonotype was counted at least ten times. The V gene is TRBV24-1, the J gene TRBJ1-3, with a weak D call TRBD1 (6 bases). This CDR3 is built from 16 residues. V was shortened by 5 bases and J by 2 bases, with 15 bases between the two germline ends. Germline-derived CDR1 and CDR2 are KGHDR and SFDVKD. Here the CDR3 DNA reads TGTGCCACCAGTGGGAGGTCCGGGACAACTGGAAACACCATATATTTT. It specifies CATSGRSGTTGNTIYF.

The chain is built from TRBV27 and TRBJ2-1; 13 bases fit TRBD2. Germline values: CDR1 MNHEY, CDR2 SMNVEV (reference sequence). The CDR3 contains 17 residues. Trimming removed 5 bases from V and 1 base from J; junction bases left unmatched: 5. CDR3 DNA sequence: TGTGCCAGCAGTCCCCGACTAGCGGGAGGTTCCTACAATGAGCAGTTCTTC. Encoded protein: CASSPRLAGGSYNEQFF.

This clonotype was observed a handful of times. This CDR3 is missing its conserved last phenylalanine or tryptophan, likely due to a read error. The chain has TRBV6-1 and TRBJ1-5; a weak D match, TRBD1 (5 bases). Germline V gene lookup returns CDR1 MNHNS and CDR2 SASEGT. The ends were cut back, 0 bases at V and 4 bases at J, with 10 bases in the middle. This CDR3 region has 15 residues. CDR3: CASSEAGRKNQPQHL. The CDR3 nucleotides are TGTGCCAGCAGTGAAGCGGGACGGAAGAATCAGCCCCAGCATCTT.

This clonotype was picked up many times. The chain recombines TRBV6-1 with TRBJ1-2; D may be TRBD1 (6 bases). CDR3 length equals 13 residues. V was pared by 7 bases and J by 7 bases, with 16 bases between. The germline V gene encodes CDR1 MNHNS and CDR2 SASEGT. CDR3 in DNA: TGTGCCAGCAACCCAAGGGGACAAATTGGCTACACCTTC. Residues: CASNPRGQIGYTF.

This clonotype was counted at least ten times. The CDR3 nucleotides are TGTGCCAGCAGGGGGACACTACAGAACACTGAAGCTTTCTTT. Translation: CASRGTLQNTEAFF. The rearrangement uses TRBV12-3 or TRBV12-4 and TRBJ1-1; weak D call: TRBD1 (6 bases). The CDR3 consists of 14 residues. V lost 6 bases and J 1 base, leaving 12 bases between the germline ends.

Ten or more counts support this clonotype. This chain links TRBV6-1 with TRBJ2-3, with TRBD1 matching over 12 bases. The V gene end was trimmed by 9 bases and the J gene end by 5 bases; junction bases not matched to a gene: 12. CDR3 length equals 16 residues. Germline V lookup: CDR1 MNHNS, CDR2 SASEGT. Here the CDR3 DNA reads TGTGCCAGTACCCTCGTCGGGACAGGGGGCGTAGATACGCAGTATTTT. It yields the protein CASTLVGTGGVDTQYF.

This clonotype was observed a few times. V gene TRBV4-1 combines with J gene TRBJ2-5; D may be TRBD2 (6 bases). Trimming shortened V by 2 bases and J by 5 bases, and 24 bases separated the two germline ends. This CDR3 is built from 18 residues. CDR1 and CDR2 (germline): MGHRA, YSYEKL. CDR3 amino acids: CASSQTSRAAGSKETQYF. The CDR3 DNA sequence: TGCGCCAGCAGCCAAACCTCTAGGGCAGCGGGTAGCAAGGAGACCCAGTACTTC.

This clonotype was observed at least ten times. V and J are TRBV7-9 and TRBJ1-5; TRBD1 aligns across 8 bases. The CDR3 contains 14 residues. Germline V gene sequence: CDR1 SEHNR, CDR2 FQNEAQ (reference sequence). The V segment lost 6 bases and the J segment 3 bases; nucleotides outside the gene matches: 4. CDR3 amino acids: CASSPDRANQPQHF. CDR3 DNA: TGTGCCAGCAGTCCGGACAGGGCCAATCAGCCCCAGCATTTT.

In this sample, this clonotype turned up many times. The J gene is TRBJ1-2, the V gene TRBV7-2; 8 nucleotides align to TRBD1. The CDR3 consists of 16 residues. Germline CDR1 is SGHTA and CDR2 is FQGNSA. V dropped 3 bases and J dropped 2; count of bases not matched to a gene: 8. The CDR3 loop reads CASSFGLTGGNYGYTF. The CDR3 DNA is TGTGCCAGCAGCTTCGGGTTAACAGGGGGAAACTATGGCTACACCTTC.

This clonotype has ten or more counts. V and J are TRBV27 and TRBJ2-1; 9 bases are a match to TRBD1. Trimming at V came to 2 bases and at J to 9 bases, leaving 8 bases not matched to a gene. In germline, CDR1 is MNHEY, CDR2 SMNVEV (reference sequence). The CDR3 has 15 amino acids. CDR3 loop: CASSLVGTGWSEQFF. The CDR3 bases are TGTGCCAGCAGTTTAGTGGGGACAGGGTGGAGTGAGCAGTTCTTC.

V gene TRBV19 combines with J gene TRBJ2-5, with D possibly being TRBD2 (6 bases). There are 13 residues in the CDR3. Trimming stripped 7 bases from V and 6 bases from J, with 15 bases between. Germline-derived CDR1 and CDR2 are LNHDA and SQIVND (reference sequence). The CDR3 sequence: CASKAFGGQTQYF. The CDR3 nucleotides are TGTGCCAGTAAAGCATTCGGGGGACAGACCCAGTACTTC. Based on the CDR3 plus reference TRBV19 and TRBJ2-5, the full variable domain is DGGITQSPKYLFRKEGQNVTLSCEQNLNHDAMYWYRQDPGQGLRLIYYSQIVNDFQKGDIAEGYSVSREKKESFPLTVTSAQKNPTAFYLCASKAFGGQTQYFGPGTRLLVL.

This clonotype occurred many times. This chain uses TRBV28 with TRBJ1-1, with unresolved D. Trimming stripped 2 bases from V and 5 bases from J, with 3 bases between. CDR3 length: 11 residues. CDR1 and CDR2 (germline): MDHEN, SYDVKM. The DNA of the CDR3 is TGTGCCAGCAGTTTAAAGACTGAAGCTTTCTTT. Its translation is CASSLKTEAFF.

This clonotype appeared a few times. The chain couples TRBV5-6 to TRBJ2-3, with D possibly being TRBD2 (5 bases). V was cut by 5 bases and J by 3 bases, with 16 bases left in between. CDR1 SGHDT and CDR2 YYEEEE come from the germline V gene. The CDR3 consists of 15 residues. The CDR3 region is CASSETTTGTDTQYF. The CDR3 DNA sequence: TGTGCCAGCAGTGAAACAACAACGGGGACAGATACGCAGTATTTT. Supplemented by reference TRBV5-6 and TRBJ2-3, the full variable domain reads DAGVTQSPTHLIKTRGQQVTLRCSPKSGHDTVSWYQQALGQGPQFIFQYYEEEERQRGNFPDRFSGHQFPNYSSELNVNALLLGDSALYLCASSETTTGTDTQYFGPGTRLTVL.

V and J are TRBV5-1 and TRBJ1-5; D possibly corresponds to TRBD1 (5 bases). The CDR3 is 17 amino acids. In germline, CDR1 is SGHRS, CDR2 YFSETQ. V lost 0 bases to trimming and J lost 6 bases, with 19 bases between them. CDR3 in amino acids: CASSLGADSEVAQPQHF. The CDR3, as DNA: TGCGCCAGCAGCTTGGGGGCCGACAGTGAGGTTGCTCAGCCCCAGCATTTT.

Many counts were recorded for this clonotype. The gene calls are TRBV2 and TRBJ2-7, with 8 bases fitting TRBD2. The CDR3 contains 13 residues. Germline CDR1 SNHLY, CDR2 FYNNEI. Trimming at V came to 6 bases and at J to 3 bases, leaving 4 bases not matched to a gene. The CDR3 DNA reads as TGTGCCAGCAGCCCGGGACTAGACTACGAGCAGTACTTC. It yields the protein CASSPGLDYEQYF. The full variable domain, rest sourced from reference TRBV2 and TRBJ2-7, is EPEVTQTPSHQVTQMGQEVILRCVPISNHLYFYWYRQILGQKVEFLVSFYNNEISEKSEIFDDQFSVERPDGSNFTLKIRSTKLEDSAMYFCASSPGLDYEQYFGPGTRLTVT.